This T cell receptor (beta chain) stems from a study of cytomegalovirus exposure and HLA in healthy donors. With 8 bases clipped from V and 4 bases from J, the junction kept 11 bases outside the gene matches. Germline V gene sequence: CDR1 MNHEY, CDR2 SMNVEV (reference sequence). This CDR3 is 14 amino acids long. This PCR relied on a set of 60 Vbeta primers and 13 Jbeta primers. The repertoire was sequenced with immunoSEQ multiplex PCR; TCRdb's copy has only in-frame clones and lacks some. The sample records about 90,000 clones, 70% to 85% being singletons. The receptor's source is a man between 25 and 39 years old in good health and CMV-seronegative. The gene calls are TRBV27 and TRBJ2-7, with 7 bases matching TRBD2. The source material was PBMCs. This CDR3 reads CASGGDNSGYEQYF. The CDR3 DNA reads TGTGCCAGCGGGGGGGATAACAGTGGGTACGAGCAGTACTTC.